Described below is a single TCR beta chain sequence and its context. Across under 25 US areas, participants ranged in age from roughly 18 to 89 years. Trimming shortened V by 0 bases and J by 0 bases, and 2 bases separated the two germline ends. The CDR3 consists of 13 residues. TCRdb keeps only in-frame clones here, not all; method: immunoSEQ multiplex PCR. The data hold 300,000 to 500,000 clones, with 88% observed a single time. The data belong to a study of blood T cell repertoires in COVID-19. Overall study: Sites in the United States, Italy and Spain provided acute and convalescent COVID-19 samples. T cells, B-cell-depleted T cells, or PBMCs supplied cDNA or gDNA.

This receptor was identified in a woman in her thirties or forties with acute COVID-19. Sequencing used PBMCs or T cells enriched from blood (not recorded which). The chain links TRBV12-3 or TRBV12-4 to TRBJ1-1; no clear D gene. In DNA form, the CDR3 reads TGTGCCAGCAGTTTAGCTATGAACACTGAAGCTTTCTTT. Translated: CASSLAMNTEAFF.